This T cell receptor beta chain derives from a study of blood T cell repertoires in COVID-19. Study-level background: Acute and convalescent COVID-19 specimens originated in the United States, Italy and Spain. The analysed material was cDNA or gDNA that came from T cells, B-cell-depleted T cells, or PBMCs.

Under the authors' procedure: Counts of nucleated cells, estimated from reference gene primer amplification, were obtained. The method was immunoSEQ multiplex PCR; TCRdb's version includes in-frame clones alone and lacks a portion of them. V, J and clone size are those of that table, while D and trimming were read from the DNA. Of 130,000 to 150,000 clones listed, more than 70% were seen once; the top ten hold 2.3%. This CDR3 has 14 residues. V was pared by 0 bases and J by 1 base, with 4 bases between. The germline gives CDR1 SGHRS, CDR2 YFSETQ. V gene TRBV5-1 combines with J gene TRBJ2-2, with D unclear. The specimen was peripheral blood. The clonotype originates from a human donor in a cohort sampled during active COVID-19. CDR3: CASSLGVNTGELFF. The CDR3 DNA reads TGCGCCAGCAGCTTGGGCGTGAACACCGGGGAGCTGTTTTTT.